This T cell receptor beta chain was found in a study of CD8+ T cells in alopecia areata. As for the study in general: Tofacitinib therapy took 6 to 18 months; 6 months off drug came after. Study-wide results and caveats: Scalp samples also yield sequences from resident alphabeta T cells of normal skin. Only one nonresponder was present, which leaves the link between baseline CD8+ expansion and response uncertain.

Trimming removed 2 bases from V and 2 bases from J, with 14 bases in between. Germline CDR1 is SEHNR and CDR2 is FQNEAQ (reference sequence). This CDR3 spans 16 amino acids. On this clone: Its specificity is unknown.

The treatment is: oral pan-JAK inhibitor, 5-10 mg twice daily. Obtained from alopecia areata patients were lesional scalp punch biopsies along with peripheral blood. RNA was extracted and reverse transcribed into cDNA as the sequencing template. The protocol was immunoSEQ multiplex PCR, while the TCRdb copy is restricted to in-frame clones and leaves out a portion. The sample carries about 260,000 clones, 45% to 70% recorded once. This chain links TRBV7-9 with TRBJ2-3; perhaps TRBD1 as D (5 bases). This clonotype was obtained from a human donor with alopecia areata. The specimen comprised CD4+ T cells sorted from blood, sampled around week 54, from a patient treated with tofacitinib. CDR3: CASSLSPGSDTDTQYF. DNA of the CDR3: TGTGCCAGCAGCTTAAGCCCAGGGTCCGACACAGATACGCAGTATTTT.